This entry features one T cell receptor beta chain sequence. The data belong to a study of shared clonotypes between healthy human individuals. At the level of the study: Donors were a couple of women and a few men aged 18 to 49. Donors had three CD4 naive, three CD4 memory, two CD8 naive and one CD8 memory plate apiece.

Each subset's genomic DNA was split evenly across several immunoSEQ plates. Assay used: immunoSEQ multiplex PCR; TCRdb lists only in-frame clones, some missing. The sample holds 2 million to 2.5 million clones, almost 96% seen once. The junction had 5 bases not matched to a gene; V was cut back by 7 bases and J by 0 bases. The germline gives CDR1 MNHNY, CDR2 SVGAGI (reference sequence). The CDR3 consists of 14 residues. The V gene is TRBV6-6, the J gene TRBJ1-2; 7 nucleotides line up with TRBD1. This sequence was found in a man aged 18 to 29 in good health. Input material: naive CD4+ T cells sorted from blood. Subset given: CD45RA+ positively selected. The CDR3 loop is CASTGGKTNYGYTF. The CDR3 region has the DNA TGTGCCAGCACAGGGGGGAAAACTAACTATGGCTACACCTTC.